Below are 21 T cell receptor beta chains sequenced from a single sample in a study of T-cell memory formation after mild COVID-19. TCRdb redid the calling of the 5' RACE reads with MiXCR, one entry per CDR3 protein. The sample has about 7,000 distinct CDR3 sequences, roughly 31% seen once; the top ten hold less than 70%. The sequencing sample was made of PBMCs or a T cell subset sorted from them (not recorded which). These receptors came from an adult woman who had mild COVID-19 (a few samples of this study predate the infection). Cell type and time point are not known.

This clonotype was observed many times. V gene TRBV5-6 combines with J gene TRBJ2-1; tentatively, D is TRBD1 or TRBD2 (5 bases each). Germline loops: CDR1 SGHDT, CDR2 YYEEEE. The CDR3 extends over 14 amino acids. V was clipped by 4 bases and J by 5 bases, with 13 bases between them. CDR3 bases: TGTGCCAGCAGCCCCGAGGGACGGCACAATGAGCAGTTCTTC. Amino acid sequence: CASSPEGRHNEQFF.

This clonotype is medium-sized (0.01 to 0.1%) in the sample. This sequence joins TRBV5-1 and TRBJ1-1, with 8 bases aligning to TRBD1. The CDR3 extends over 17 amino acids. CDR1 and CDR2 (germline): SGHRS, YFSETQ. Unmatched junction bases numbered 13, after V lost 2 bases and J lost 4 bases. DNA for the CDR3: TGCGCCAGCAGCTTACGACAGGGGCCGTACGTCCCCACTGAAGCTTTCTTT. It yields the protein CASSLRQGPYVPTEAFF.

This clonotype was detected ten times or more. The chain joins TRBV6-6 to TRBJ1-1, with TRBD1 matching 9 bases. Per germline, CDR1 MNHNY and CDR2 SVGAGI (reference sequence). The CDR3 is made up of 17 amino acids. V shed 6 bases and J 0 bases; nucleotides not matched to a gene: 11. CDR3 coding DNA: TGTGCCAGCAGACGGACAGGGGATATTGACATGAACACTGAAGCTTTCTTT. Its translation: CASRRTGDIDMNTEAFF.

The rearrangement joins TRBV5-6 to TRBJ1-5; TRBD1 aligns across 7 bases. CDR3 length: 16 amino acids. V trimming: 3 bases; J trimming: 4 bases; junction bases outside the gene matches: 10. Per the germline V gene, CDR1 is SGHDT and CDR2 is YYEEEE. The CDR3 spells CASSSRRGGQNQPQHF. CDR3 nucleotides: TGTGCCAGCAGCTCGCGTCGTGGGGGACAGAATCAGCCCCAGCATTTT.

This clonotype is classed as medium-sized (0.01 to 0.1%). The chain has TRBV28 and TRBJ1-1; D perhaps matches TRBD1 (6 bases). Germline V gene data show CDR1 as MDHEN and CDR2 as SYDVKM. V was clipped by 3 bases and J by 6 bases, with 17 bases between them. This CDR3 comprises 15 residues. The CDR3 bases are TGTGCCAGCAGTTTGAGGCAGGGGATCGTAGCTGAAGCTTTCTTT. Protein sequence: CASSLRQGIVAEAFF.

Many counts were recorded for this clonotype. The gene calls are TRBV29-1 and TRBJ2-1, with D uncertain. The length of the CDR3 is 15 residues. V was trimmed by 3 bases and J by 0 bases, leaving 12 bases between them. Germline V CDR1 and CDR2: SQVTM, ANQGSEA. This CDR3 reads CSVEGGGVSYNEQFF. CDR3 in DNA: TGCAGCGTTGAGGGCGGCGGAGTCTCCTACAATGAGCAGTTCTTC.

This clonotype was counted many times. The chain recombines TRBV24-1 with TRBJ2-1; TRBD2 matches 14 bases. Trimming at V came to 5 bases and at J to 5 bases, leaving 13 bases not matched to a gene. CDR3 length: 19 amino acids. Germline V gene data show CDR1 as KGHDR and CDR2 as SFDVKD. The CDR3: CATSGQTSGGAIADNEQFF. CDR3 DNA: TGTGCCACCAGTGGCCAGACTAGCGGGGGGGCAATAGCTGACAATGAGCAGTTCTTC.

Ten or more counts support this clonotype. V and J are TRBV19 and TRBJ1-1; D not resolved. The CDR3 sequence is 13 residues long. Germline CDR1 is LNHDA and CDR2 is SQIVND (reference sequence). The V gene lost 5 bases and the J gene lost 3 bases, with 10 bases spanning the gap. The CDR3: CASSAEGYTEAFF. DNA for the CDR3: TGTGCCAGTAGTGCCGAGGGTTACACTGAAGCTTTCTTT.

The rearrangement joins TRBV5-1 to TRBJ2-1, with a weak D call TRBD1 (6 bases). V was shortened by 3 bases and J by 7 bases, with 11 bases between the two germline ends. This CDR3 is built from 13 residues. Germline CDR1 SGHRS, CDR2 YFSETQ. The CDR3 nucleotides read TGCGCCAGCAGCTGGGCCCAGGGGAATGAGCAGTTCTTC. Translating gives CASSWAQGNEQFF.

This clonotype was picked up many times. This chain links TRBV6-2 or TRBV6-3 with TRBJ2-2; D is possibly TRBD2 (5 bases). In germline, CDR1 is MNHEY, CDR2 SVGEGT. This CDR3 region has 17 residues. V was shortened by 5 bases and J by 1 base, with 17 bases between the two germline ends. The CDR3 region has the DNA TGTGCCAGCAGTCCCCTGGTAGCGTTAAGGAACACCGGGGAGCTGTTTTTT. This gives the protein CASSPLVALRNTGELFF.

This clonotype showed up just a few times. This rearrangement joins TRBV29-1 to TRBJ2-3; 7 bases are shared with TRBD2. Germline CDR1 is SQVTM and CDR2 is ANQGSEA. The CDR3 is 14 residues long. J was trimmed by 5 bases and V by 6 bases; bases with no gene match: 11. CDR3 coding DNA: TGCAGCGTCGAGAGAGCGGGGTCCGGAGATACGCAGTATTTT. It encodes CSVERAGSGDTQYF.

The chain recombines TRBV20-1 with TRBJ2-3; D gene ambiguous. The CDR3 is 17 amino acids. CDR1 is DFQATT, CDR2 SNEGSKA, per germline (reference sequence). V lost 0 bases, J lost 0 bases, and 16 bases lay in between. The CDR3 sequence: CSAREIRALPSTDTQYF. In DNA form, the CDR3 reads TGCAGTGCTAGAGAGATAAGGGCACTCCCAAGCACAGATACGCAGTATTTT.

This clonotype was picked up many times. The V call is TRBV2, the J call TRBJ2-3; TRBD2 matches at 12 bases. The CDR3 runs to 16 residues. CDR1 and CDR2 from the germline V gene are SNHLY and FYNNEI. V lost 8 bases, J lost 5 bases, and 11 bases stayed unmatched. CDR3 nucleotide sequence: TGTGCCAGCCGACTCACTAGCGGGAGGTCGGAAGATACGCAGTATTTT. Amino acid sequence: CASRLTSGRSEDTQYF.

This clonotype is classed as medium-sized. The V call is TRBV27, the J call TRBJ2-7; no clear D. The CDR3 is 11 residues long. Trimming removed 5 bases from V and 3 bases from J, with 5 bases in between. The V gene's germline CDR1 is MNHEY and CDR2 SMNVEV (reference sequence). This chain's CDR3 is CASSAGYEQYF. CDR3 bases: TGTGCCAGCAGTGCAGGCTACGAGCAGTACTTC.

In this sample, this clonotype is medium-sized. The CDR3 DNA sequence: TGTGCCAGCAGTTGGGGGGGCACAGATACGCAGTATTTT. It encodes CASSWGGTDTQYF. The chain carries TRBV12-3 or TRBV12-4 and TRBJ2-3, with D possibly matching TRBD2 (6 bases). The CDR3 covers 13 residues. V lost 4 bases and J 1 base, leaving 6 bases between the germline ends.

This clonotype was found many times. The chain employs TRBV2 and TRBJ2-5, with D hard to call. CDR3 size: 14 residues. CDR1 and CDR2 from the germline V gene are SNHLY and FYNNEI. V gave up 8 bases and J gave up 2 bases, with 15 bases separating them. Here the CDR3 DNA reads TGTGCCAGCGGGTGGGTACAGACACAAGAGACCCAGTACTTC. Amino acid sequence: CASGWVQTQETQYF. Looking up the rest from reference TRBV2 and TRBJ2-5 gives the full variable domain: EPEVTQTPSHQVTQMGQEVILRCVPISNHLYFYWYRQILGQKVEFLVSFYNNEISEKSEIFDDQFSVERPDGSNFTLKIRSTKLEDSAMYFCASGWVQTQETQYFGPGTRLLVL.

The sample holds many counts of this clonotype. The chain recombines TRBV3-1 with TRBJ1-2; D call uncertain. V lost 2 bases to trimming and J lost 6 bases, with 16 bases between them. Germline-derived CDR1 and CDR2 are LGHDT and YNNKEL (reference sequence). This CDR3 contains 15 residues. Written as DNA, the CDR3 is TGTGCCAGCAGCCAATTAGGAACAAAGTCCCATGGCTACACCTTC. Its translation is CASSQLGTKSHGYTF.

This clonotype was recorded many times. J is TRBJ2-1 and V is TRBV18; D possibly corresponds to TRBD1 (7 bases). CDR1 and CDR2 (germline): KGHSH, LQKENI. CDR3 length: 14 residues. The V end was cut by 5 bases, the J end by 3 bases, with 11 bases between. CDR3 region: CASSGQGGYNEQFF. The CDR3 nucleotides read TGTGCCAGCTCAGGGCAGGGGGGCTACAATGAGCAGTTCTTC.

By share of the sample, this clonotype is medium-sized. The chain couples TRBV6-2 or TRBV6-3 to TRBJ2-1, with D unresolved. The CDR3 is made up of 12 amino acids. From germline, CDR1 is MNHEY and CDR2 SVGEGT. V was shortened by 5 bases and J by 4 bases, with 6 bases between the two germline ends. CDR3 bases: TGTGCCAGCAGTCTAAGGTACAATGAGCAGTTCTTC. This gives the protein CASSLRYNEQFF.

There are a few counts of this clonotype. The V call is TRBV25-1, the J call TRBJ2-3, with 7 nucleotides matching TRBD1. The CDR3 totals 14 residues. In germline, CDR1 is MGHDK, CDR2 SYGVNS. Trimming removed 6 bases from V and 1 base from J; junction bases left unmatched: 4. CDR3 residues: CASRRGTGTDTQYF. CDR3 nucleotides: TGTGCCAGCAGGAGGGGGACAGGCACAGATACGCAGTATTTT.

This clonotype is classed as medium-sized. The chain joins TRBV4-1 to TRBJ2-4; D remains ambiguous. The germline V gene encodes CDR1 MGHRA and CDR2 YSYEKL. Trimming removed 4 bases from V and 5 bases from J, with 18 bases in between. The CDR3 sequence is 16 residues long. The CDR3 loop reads CASSPTWPQEENIQYF. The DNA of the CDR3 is TGCGCCAGCAGCCCAACTTGGCCGCAGGAAGAAAACATTCAGTACTTC.